What follows are 5 T cell receptor beta chains derived from one specimen sequenced in a study of CD8 T cells in ankylosing spondylitis. Whole-study findings and limits: Among TCR beta sequences, a motif of roughly 8 highly homologous variants appeared characteristic of ankylosing spondylitis blood.

TCRdb re-derived calls from the 5' RACE reads in MiXCR, one entry per CDR3 protein. The sample includes some 200,000 distinct CDR3 sequences, about 6.7% of them seen just once. These receptors have no known antigen. The source material was blood, either unsorted or a sorted T cell fraction (not recorded which). Receptors originate from a male donor with ankylosing spondylitis.

This clonotype was seen a few times. The genes are TRBV7-2 and TRBJ2-1; D ambiguous. Per germline, CDR1 SGHTA and CDR2 FQGNSA. The CDR3 totals 12 residues. Trimming shortened V by 1 base and J by 9 bases, and 7 bases separated the two germline ends. CDR3 DNA: TGTGCCAGCAGCTTAGTGACCCGTGAGCAGTTCTTC. Its protein product is CASSLVTREQFF. Full variable domain (missing parts from reference TRBV7-2 and TRBJ2-1): GAGVSQSPSNKVTEKGKDVELRCDPISGHTALYWYRQSLGQGLEFLIYFQGNSAPDKSGLPSDRFSAERTGGSVSTLTIQRTQQEDSAVYLCASSLVTREQFFGPGTRLTVL.

This clonotype was counted at least ten times. The rearrangement uses TRBV6-5 and TRBJ1-2; no reliable D call. Germline CDR1 is MNHEY and CDR2 is SVGAGI. The CDR3 is 13 amino acids. V lost 2 bases and J lost 3, with 7 bases in between. The CDR3 reads CASSYEGDYGYTF. The CDR3, as DNA: TGTGCCAGCAGTTACGAGGGCGACTATGGCTACACCTTC.

This clonotype was seen repeatedly, ten times or more. The V and J genes are TRBV29-1 and TRBJ1-1; 8 positions agree with TRBD1. The CDR3 is made up of 14 amino acids. The germline V gene has CDR1 SQVTM and CDR2 ANQGSEA. The V gene end was trimmed by 6 bases and the J gene end by 5 bases; junction bases not matched to a gene: 11. The CDR3 loop reads CSVPDRGVRTEAFF. For the CDR3, the DNA is TGCAGCGTGCCTGACAGGGGTGTTCGTACTGAAGCTTTCTTT.

The sample holds many counts of this clonotype. J is TRBJ2-1 and V is TRBV6-5, with a tentative D call TRBD2 (6 bases). The V end was cut by 4 bases, the J end by 4 bases, with 17 bases between. Germline CDR1 MNHEY, CDR2 SVGAGI. The CDR3 sequence is 16 residues long. CDR3 residues: CASSFRVAGRYNEQFF. CDR3 DNA sequence: TGTGCCAGCAGTTTCCGGGTGGCGGGGCGTTACAATGAGCAGTTCTTC.

At least ten counts were recorded for this clonotype. V is TRBV11-1 and J is TRBJ1-1; 7 nucleotides match TRBD1. After removal of 1 base from V and 4 bases from J, the junction contained 6 bases not matched to a gene. The CDR3 runs to 15 residues. The germline gives CDR1 SGHAT, CDR2 FQDESV (reference sequence). CDR3 amino acids: CASSLEQGWSTEAFF. CDR3 coding DNA: TGTGCCAGCAGCTTAGAACAGGGGTGGAGCACTGAAGCTTTCTTT.